This T cell receptor beta chain was recorded in a study of technical replicates of blood from a few donors. This clone was seen a single time. Unmatched junction bases numbered 11, after V lost 2 bases and J lost 1 base. This CDR3 is 17 amino acids long. Germline V CDR1 and CDR2: SNHLY, FYNNEI. Sequencing was performed with immunoSEQ multiplex PCR; in TCRdb, only in-frame clones are kept and a portion is missing. The data show about 100,000 clones, 96% seen once. The specimen was T cells isolated from PBMCs. This sequence was found in a human donor in good health. The chain combines TRBV2 with TRBJ2-7; 7 bases match TRBD2. CDR3 sequence: CASSERGLPSPSYEQYF. As DNA, the CDR3 is TGTGCCAGCAGTGAAAGGGGACTACCTTCACCGTCCTACGAGCAGTACTTC.